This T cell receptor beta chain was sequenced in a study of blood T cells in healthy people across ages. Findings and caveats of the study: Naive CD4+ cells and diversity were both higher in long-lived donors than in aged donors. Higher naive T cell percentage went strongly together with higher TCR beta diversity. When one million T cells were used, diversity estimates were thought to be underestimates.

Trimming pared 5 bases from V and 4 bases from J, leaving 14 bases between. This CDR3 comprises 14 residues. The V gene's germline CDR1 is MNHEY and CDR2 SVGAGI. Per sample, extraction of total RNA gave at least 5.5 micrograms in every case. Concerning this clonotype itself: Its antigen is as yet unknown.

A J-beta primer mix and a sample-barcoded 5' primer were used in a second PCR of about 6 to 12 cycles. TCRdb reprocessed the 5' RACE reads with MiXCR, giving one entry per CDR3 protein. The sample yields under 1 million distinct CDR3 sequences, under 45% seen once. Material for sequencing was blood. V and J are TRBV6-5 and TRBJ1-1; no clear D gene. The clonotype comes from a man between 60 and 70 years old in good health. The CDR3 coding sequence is TGTGCCAGCAGTCTGGGAGGGCAGACCACTGAAGCTTTCTTT. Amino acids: CASSLGGQTTEAFF.